The 25 T cell receptor beta chains in this list originate from one sample, sequenced in a study of T cell responses to AZD1222 COVID-19 vaccine. TCRdb keeps only in-frame clones here, not all; method: immunoSEQ multiplex PCR. The table shows about 150,000 clones, with approximately 92% occurring only once. The material was peripheral blood, obtained on day 0 of AZD1222 vaccination. These TCRs come from an adult in good health.

The rearrangement links TRBV6-5 to TRBJ1-1; D is perhaps TRBD1 (5 bases). V shed 3 bases and J shed 1 base, with 9 bases lying between them. The germline gives CDR1 MNHEY, CDR2 SVGAGI. The CDR3 covers 14 residues. CDR3 DNA sequence: TGTGCCAGCAGTTATCAGGGCTCGAACACTGAAGCTTTCTTT. It specifies CASSYQGSNTEAFF.

The rearrangement links TRBV18 to TRBJ2-7, with TRBD1 identical over 11 bases. This CDR3 is 16 amino acids long. CDR1 and CDR2 from the germline V gene are KGHSH and LQKENI. J lost 5 bases, V lost 1 base, and 7 bases had no gene match. Written as DNA, the CDR3 is TGTGCCAGCTCACCACTTCTGGGACAGGGGGGCAACGAGCAGTACTTC. This codes for CASSPLLGQGGNEQYF.

V gene TRBV6-5 combines with J gene TRBJ1-2; 8 bases are a match to TRBD1. V shed 4 bases and J 2 bases; nucleotides not matched to a gene: 6. The CDR3 totals 15 residues. Germline CDR1 is MNHEY and CDR2 is SVGAGI. The CDR3 DNA reads TGTGCCAGCAGTTCCACGGACAGGGCAAACTATGGCTACACCTTC. Protein: CASSSTDRANYGYTF.

The CDR3, as DNA: TGTGCCAGCAGCGTAGAGGGGGGGAACACAGATACGCAGTATTTT. This encodes CASSVEGGNTDTQYF. The chain couples TRBV9 to TRBJ2-3; possible D gene TRBD2, 7 bases. Per germline, CDR1 SGDLS and CDR2 YYNGEE. The V gene lost 0 bases and the J gene lost 2 bases, with 10 bases spanning the gap. This CDR3 is 15 amino acids long.

This sequence joins TRBV12-2 and TRBJ2-2; the DNA was not used to check the table's D call, TRBD2. TRBV12-2 is designated a pseudogene. This CDR3 is 19 amino acids long. The CDR3 spells CASRLVSEGGDLSTGELFF. The DNA for the CDR3 is TGTGCAAGTCGCTTAGTGAGCGAAGGAGGGGACCTTAGTACCGGGGAGCTGTTTTTT.

The rearrangement joins TRBV29-1 to TRBJ1-2; the D gene is possibly TRBD1 (6 bases). Between the trimmed V and J ends, which lost 5 bases and 6 bases, there was a span of 16 bases. This CDR3 contains 13 residues. The germline V gene has CDR1 SQVTM and CDR2 ANQGSEA. The DNA for the CDR3 is TGCAGCGTTACCCTTTTGGGGGGCGATGGCTACACCTTC. Translated: CSVTLLGGDGYTF.

J is TRBJ1-4 and V is TRBV14, with unresolved D. Germline lookup yields CDR1 SGHDN and CDR2 FVKESK. Trimming stripped 5 bases from V and 4 bases from J, with 14 bases between. The CDR3 is made up of 15 amino acids. Written as DNA, the CDR3 is TGTGCCAGCAGCACGACCCGGCTGAGTAATGAAAAACTGTTTTTT. Its protein product is CASSTTRLSNEKLFF. Filled out from reference TRBV14 and TRBJ1-4, the complete variable domain reads EAGVTQFPSHSVIEKGQTVTLRCDPISGHDNLYWYRRVMGKEIKFLLHFVKESKQDESGMPNNRFLAERTGGTYSTLKVQPAELEDSGVYFCASSTTRLSNEKLFFGSGTQLSVL.

V gene TRBV19 combines with J gene TRBJ1-4, with D possibly matching TRBD1 (5 bases). V lost 2 bases, J lost 13 bases, and 17 bases lay in between. The V gene's germline CDR1 is LNHDA and CDR2 SQIVND (reference sequence). The CDR3 runs to 14 residues. The CDR3 coding sequence is TGTGCCAGTAGTATACGGGGCGGCACAAGGAGACTGTTTTTT. Residues: CASSIRGGTRRLFF.

V is TRBV7-2 and J is TRBJ1-3, with 7 bases fitting TRBD1. Per germline, CDR1 SGHTA and CDR2 FQGNSA. The CDR3 loop spans 14 amino acids. The V and J ends lost 5 bases and 3 bases, in that order; junction bases with no gene match: 4. The CDR3 region is CASSPSGGGNTIYF. For the CDR3, the DNA is TGTGCCAGCAGCCCCTCAGGGGGTGGAAACACCATATATTTT.

The J gene is TRBJ2-7, the V gene TRBV19, with D unresolved. Trimming left V 3 bases short and J 5 bases short, with 8 bases between. Germline assignment: CDR1 LNHDA and CDR2 SQIVND (reference sequence). This CDR3 region has 12 residues. The CDR3 region is CASSMWTHEQYF. CDR3 coding DNA: TGTGCCAGTAGTATGTGGACCCACGAGCAGTACTTC.

V is TRBV5-8 and J is TRBJ1-4; the D gene is possibly TRBD1 (6 bases). V lost 6 bases to trimming and J lost 7 bases, with 22 bases between them. The CDR3 extends over 16 amino acids. The germline V gene has CDR1 SGHTS and CDR2 YDEGEE. Here the CDR3 reads CASTRGSGANSEKLFF. The CDR3 nucleotides are TGTGCCAGCACCCGAGGGTCGGGGGCAAATAGTGAAAAACTGTTTTTT.

The rearrangement joins TRBV10-3 to TRBJ1-1; D unclear. Germline CDR1 and CDR2: ENHRY and SYGVKD. The CDR3 sequence is 13 residues long. Trimming shortened V by 4 bases and J by 3 bases, and 9 bases separated the two germline ends. The chain's CDR3 is CAISALRDTEAFF. In DNA form, the CDR3 reads TGTGCCATCAGTGCTTTGAGGGACACTGAAGCTTTCTTT.

The chain carries TRBV5-1 and TRBJ1-3; a possible D gene is TRBD1 (5 bases). Germline V gene lookup returns CDR1 SGHRS and CDR2 YFSETQ. Trimming removed 5 bases from V and 0 bases from J, with 12 bases in between. The CDR3 has 15 residues. For the CDR3, the DNA is TGCGCCAGCAGACTTGGGGGGGACTCTGGAAACACCATATATTTT. It yields the protein CASRLGGDSGNTIYF.

The rearrangement uses TRBV11-2 and TRBJ1-2, with a possible D match to TRBD1 (6 bases). Germline lookup yields CDR1 SGHAT and CDR2 FQNNGV. CDR3 length: 15 amino acids. Trimming pared 1 base from V and 4 bases from J, leaving 13 bases between. The CDR3 DNA sequence: TGTGCCAGCAGCTTAGGATGGACAGCGGGCTATGGCTACACCTTC. This gives the protein CASSLGWTAGYGYTF. Looking up the rest from reference TRBV11-2 and TRBJ1-2 gives the full variable domain: EAGVAQSPRYKIIEKRQSVAFWCNPISGHATLYWYQQILGQGPKLLIQFQNNGVVDDSQLPKDRFSAERLKGVDSTLKIQPAKLEDSAVYLCASSLGWTAGYGYTFGSGTRLTVV.

This sequence joins TRBV5-4 and TRBJ1-2; D not certain. The CDR3 extends over 14 amino acids. Trimming removed 5 bases from V and 3 bases from J, with 14 bases in between. Germline CDR1 SGHNT, CDR2 YYREEE (reference sequence). DNA of the CDR3: TGTGCCAGCAGTAAAAAGGAGGAAGACTATGGCTACACCTTC. Translation: CASSKKEEDYGYTF.

The chain carries TRBV7-3 and TRBJ2-5, with D unclear. Looked up from germline, CDR1 is SGHTA and CDR2 is FQGTGA. The CDR3 spans 13 residues. V shed 5 bases and J shed 2 bases, with 9 bases lying between them. This CDR3 reads CASSLHGQETQYF. The DNA for the CDR3 is TGTGCCAGCAGCCTACACGGACAAGAGACCCAGTACTTC.

The gene calls are TRBV2 and TRBJ1-5; 9 positions match TRBD1. Germline V gene lookup returns CDR1 SNHLY and CDR2 FYNNEI. Trimming took 4 bases from V and 7 from J; bases not matched to a gene: 8. The CDR3 spans 15 residues. As DNA, the CDR3 is TGTGCCAGCAGTGCGACAACAGGGGGCGAACAGCCCCAGCATTTT. Translation: CASSATTGGEQPQHF.

This chain links TRBV12-3 or TRBV12-4 with TRBJ1-2; 9 positions match TRBD1. The CDR3 is 12 residues long. Trimming at V came to 6 bases and at J to 10 bases, leaving 6 bases not matched to a gene. The CDR3 DNA reads as TGTGCCAGCAGGGGACAGGGAGGAGCCTACACCTTC. Amino acids: CASRGQGGAYTF.

The chain has TRBV19 and TRBJ2-3; unclear D gene. V lost 3 bases and J lost 2, with 24 bases in between. Germline V gene lookup returns CDR1 LNHDA and CDR2 SQIVND (reference sequence). The CDR3 contains 19 residues. CDR3: CASSIWAGAEVGVTDTQYF. CDR3 bases: TGTGCCAGTAGTATTTGGGCAGGAGCCGAGGTGGGTGTCACAGATACGCAGTATTTT.

This clone was seen a few times. This sequence joins TRBV30 and TRBJ1-6; D unclear. V was clipped by 4 bases and J by 14 bases, with 12 bases between them. The germline V gene encodes CDR1 GTSNPN and CDR2 SVGIG (reference sequence). The CDR3 runs 11 residues. CDR3 amino acids: CAWIERNSLHF. DNA of the CDR3: TGTGCCTGGATTGAGCGGAACTCCCTCCACTTT.

The chain couples TRBV30 to TRBJ1-6; 7 positions match TRBD1. V lost 1 base and J lost 14; bases outside the gene matches: 17. CDR1 and CDR2 (germline): GTSNPN, SVGIG (reference sequence). The CDR3 extends over 16 amino acids. The CDR3 DNA follows: TGTGCCTGGAGTGATCCATGGACAGGCGCGCGATTGGCCCTCCACTTT. It codes for CAWSDPWTGARLALHF.

This clone was picked up a small number of times. The chain couples TRBV19 to TRBJ1-2; D is unclear. In germline, CDR1 is LNHDA, CDR2 SQIVND (reference sequence). The CDR3 is 14 residues long. Trimming removed 7 bases from V and 4 bases from J, with 16 bases in between. The CDR3 DNA is TGTGCCAGTAAGGACGGCCGTTTACGCTATGGCTACACCTTC. The encoded protein is CASKDGRLRYGYTF.

V and J are TRBV5-6 and TRBJ2-6; 11 nucleotides match TRBD1. J gave up 0 bases and V 4 bases, and 6 bases lay outside the gene matches. This CDR3 region has 18 residues. Per the germline V gene, CDR1 is SGHDT and CDR2 is YYEEEE. The CDR3 DNA sequence: TGTGCCAGCAGCATTCCGGGACAGGGGGTCTCTGGGGCCAACGTCCTGACTTTC. Translated: CASSIPGQGVSGANVLTF.

The rearrangement uses TRBV5-1 and TRBJ2-1; 12 positions match TRBD2. The germline V gene encodes CDR1 SGHRS and CDR2 YFSETQ. The CDR3 extends over 17 amino acids. V lost 3 bases to trimming and J lost 0 bases; unmatched junction nucleotides: 4. The CDR3 here is CASSSRLAGDSYNEQFF. CDR3 DNA sequence: TGCGCCAGCAGCTCCCGACTAGCGGGAGACTCCTACAATGAGCAGTTCTTC. Full variable domain (remainder filled in from reference TRBV5-1 and TRBJ2-1): KAGVTQTPRYLIKTRGQQVTLSCSPISGHRSVSWYQQTPGQGLQFLFEYFSETQRNKGNFPGRFSGRQFSNSRSEMNVSTLELGDSALYLCASSSRLAGDSYNEQFFGPGTRLTVL.

This clone was seen once. The chain has TRBV21-1 and TRBJ1-2; the table's D call, TRBD1, has no DNA check behind it. TRBV21-1 is termed a pseudogene. The CDR3 spans 15 residues. DNA of the CDR3: TGTGCCAGCAGCAAAGTAGGACAGGGGCTAGTTGGCTACACCTTC. It is translated as CASSKVGQGLVGYTF.